These T cell receptor beta chains were read from a single sample in a study of a mutant IDH1 vaccine in newly diagnosed glioma. Antigens of these TCRs are unknown. Assay: immunoSEQ multiplex PCR; the TCRdb copy retains only in-frame clones and omits some. The sample has tens of thousands of clones, 76% seen once. Here the sequenced sample was PBMCs, taken from a glioma patient whose treatment included an IDH1 peptide vaccine. Every receptor here comes from a man aged 40-55 years with glioma. The CDR3 runs from the conserved cysteine through the conserved F or W. D genes are given only for firm matches. Part of the rows lack a size; the others show once, few, many or a class for expanded clones.

J,V,size,D,CDR3,DNA
TRBJ2-1,TRBV18,.,.,CASSGGSRNEQFF,TGTGCCAGCTCAGGTGGGAGTAGGAATGAGCAGTTCTTC
TRBJ1-2,TRBV30,.,TRBD1,CAWSVQGHNGYTF,TGTGCCTGGAGTGTACAGGGGCACAATGGCTACACCTTC
TRBJ2-1,TRBV7-6,.,.,CASSVYSLGGEQFF,TGTGCCAGCAGCGTCTACAGCCTTGGGGGCGAGCAGTTCTTC
TRBJ2-3,TRBV19,.,TRBD2,CASSMSGDPGDTQYF,TGTGCCAGTAGTATGAGCGGGGATCCTGGGGATACGCAGTATTTT
TRBJ1-1,TRBV6-5,.,.,CASSWRAGNTEAFF,TGTGCCAGCAGTTGGAGAGCTGGTAACACTGAAGCTTTCTTT
TRBJ2-5,TRBV6-1,.,.,CASSEAPEQETQYF,TGTGCCAGCAGTGAAGCGCCAGAGCAAGAGACCCAGTACTTC
TRBJ1-1,TRBV2,once,.,CAWKEKGGLRNTEAFF,TGTGCCTGGAAGGAGAAGGGGGGGCTGAGGAACACTGAAGCTTTCTTT
TRBJ1-3,TRBV10-2,once,.,CASSEGGNTIYF,TGCGCCAGCAGTGAAGGTGGAAACACCATATATTTT
TRBJ2-7,TRBV7-2,.,.,CASSLSTRNTYEQYF,TGTGCCAGCAGCTTATCGACTAGAAATACCTACGAGCAGTACTTC
TRBJ1-1,TRBV18,.,.,CASSPSGRLNTEAFF,TGTGCCAGCTCACCATCGGGAAGATTGAACACTGAAGCTTTCTTT
TRBJ1-4,TRBV10-1,few,TRBD1,CASKGQGSEKLFF,TGCGCCAGCAAGGGACAGGGGAGCGAAAAACTGTTTTTT
TRBJ2-4,TRBV19,.,.,CATRTGRGGGVNIQYF,TGTGCCACGAGGACTGGGAGAGGAGGGGGCGTGAACATTCAGTACTTC
TRBJ2-7,TRBV28,.,.,CASSLASSSYEQYF,TGTGCCAGCAGCTTGGCCTCGAGCTCCTACGAGCAGTACTTC
TRBJ2-5,TRBV5-1,few,TRBD2,CASSLGTSGGQETQYF,TGCGCCAGCAGCTTGGGAACTAGCGGGGGGCAAGAGACCCAGTACTTC
TRBJ2-1,TRBV2,few,.,CASSSPGWEQFF,TGTGCCAGCAGTTCCCCCGGGTGGGAGCAGTTCTTC
TRBJ1-5,TRBV6-1,.,.,CASPPAGVGNQPQHF,TGTGCCAGCCCCCCGGCGGGGGTAGGCAATCAGCCCCAGCATTTT
TRBJ2-3,TRBV9,.,TRBD2,CASSVAPAGGTDTQYF,TGTGCCAGCAGCGTAGCTCCAGCGGGAGGCACAGATACGCAGTATTTT
TRBJ1-1,TRBV5-1,.,.,CASSLAGALTEAFF,TGCGCCAGCAGCTTGGCGGGGGCATTAACTGAAGCTTTCTTT
TRBJ2-3,TRBV19,few,TRBD2,CASSTSGMSTDTQYF,TGTGCCAGTAGTACTAGCGGGATGAGCACAGATACGCAGTATTTT
TRBJ2-7,TRBV4-2,.,.,CASSQDFRKNYEQYF,TGTGCCAGCAGCCAAGATTTTAGGAAGAACTACGAGCAGTACTTC
TRBJ1-1,TRBV7-2,.,TRBD1,CASSDTGDSSYTEAFF,TGTGCCAGCAGCGACACAGGGGATTCTTCGTACACTGAAGCTTTCTTT
TRBJ2-3,TRBV27,once,TRBD2,CASGLKGRAGDTQYF,TGTGCCAGCGGCCTCAAGGGGAGGGCCGGGGATACGCAGTATTTT
TRBJ2-4,TRBV15,.,TRBD2,CATSRDREVGAKNIQYF,TGTGCCACCAGCAGAGATCGGGAGGTGGGGGCCAAAAACATTCAGTACTTC
TRBJ2-5,TRBV10-3,.,TRBD1,CATGQGETQYF,TGTGCCACCGGACAGGGGGAGACCCAGTACTTC
TRBJ2-1,TRBV19,once,.,CASSIRQSLPFF,TGTGCCAGTAGTATAAGACAGAGCCTGCCGTTCTTC
TRBJ2-1,TRBV27,.,TRBD2,CASSLFSSAGGDEQFF,TGTGCCAGCAGTTTATTTTCTAGCGCCGGGGGGGATGAGCAGTTCTTC
TRBJ1-5,TRBV5-1,.,.,CASSLGPPPQPQHF,TGCGCCAGCAGCTTAGGACCTCCACCTCAGCCCCAGCATTTT
TRBJ1-5,TRBV7-8,.,.,CASSLDVNQPQHF,TGTGCCAGCAGCTTAGACGTCAATCAGCCCCAGCATTTT
TRBJ1-4,TRBV18,.,TRBD1,CASSPPGQGARANEKLFF,TGTGCCAGCTCACCTCCGGGACAGGGGGCAAGGGCTAATGAAAAACTGTTTTTT
TRBJ2-2,TRBV19,.,.,CASSMQDTNTGELFF,TGTGCCAGTAGTATGCAGGATACGAACACCGGGGAGCTGTTTTTT
TRBJ2-5,TRBV5-8,.,.,CASSSLVFQETQYF,TGTGCCAGCAGCTCCCTGGTGTTCCAAGAGACCCAGTACTTC
TRBJ2-4,TRBV7-9,few,.,CASSLFDSWDIQYF,TGTGCCAGCAGCCTTTTCGACTCATGGGACATTCAGTACTTC
TRBJ2-1,TRBV29-1,.,.,CSVEEIATNEQFF,TGCAGCGTTGAGGAGATAGCAACAAATGAGCAGTTCTTC
TRBJ2-7,TRBV5-6,.,.,CASSFASPGEQYF,TGTGCCAGCAGCTTCGCTAGCCCGGGCGAGCAGTACTTC
TRBJ1-5,TRBV2,.,.,CASSEDAYFRPQHF,TGTGCCAGCAGTGAAGATGCATATTTCCGGCCCCAGCATTTT
TRBJ2-5,TRBV10-2,.,TRBD1,CASRGQGAVETQYF,TGCGCCAGTAGGGGACAGGGGGCTGTGGAGACCCAGTACTTC
TRBJ2-1,TRBV27,few,.,CASSSRLNAYNEQFF,TGTGCCAGCAGCTCCAGGTTGAACGCCTACAATGAGCAGTTCTTC
TRBJ1-1,TRBV7-9,.,.,CASTLDRMNTEAFF,TGTGCCAGCACCTTGGACCGAATGAACACTGAAGCTTTCTTT
TRBJ1-2,TRBV4-1,.,.,CASSQVGTGEYGYTF,TGCGCCAGCAGCCAAGTTGGGACGGGGGAGTATGGCTACACCTTC
TRBJ2-5,TRBV5-1,.,.,CASSSQETQYF,TGCGCCAGCAGCTCCCAAGAGACCCAGTACTTC
TRBJ2-7,TRBV6-1,.,.,CASSESWETAYEQYF,TGTGCCAGCAGTGAAAGCTGGGAGACCGCCTACGAGCAGTACTTC
TRBJ2-2,TRBV7-9,.,.,CASSLGRSAGELFF,TGTGCCAGCAGCTTGGGGAGAAGTGCCGGGGAGCTGTTTTTT
TRBJ2-5,TRBV7-9,.,TRBD2,CASSSRLATEETQYF,TGTGCCAGCAGCTCCCGACTAGCAACGGAAGAGACCCAGTACTTC
TRBJ2-2,TRBV29-1,.,.,CSVKVGSDTGELFF,TGCAGCGTTAAGGTGGGGTCGGACACCGGGGAGCTGTTTTTT
TRBJ1-3,TRBV5-1,.,TRBD1,CASSPVGQGGNTIYF,TGCGCCAGCAGTCCGGTCGGACAGGGGGGAAACACCATATATTTT
TRBJ1-4,TRBV9,.,.,CASSPQDGNEKLFF,TGTGCCAGCAGCCCACAGGACGGTAATGAAAAACTGTTTTTT
TRBJ2-2,TRBV7-8,.,TRBD2,CASSLAGGRGSTGELFF,TGTGCCAGCAGCTTAGCGGGAGGGAGGGGTAGCACCGGGGAGCTGTTTTTT
TRBJ1-1,TRBV6-6,.,.,CASIGANTEAFF,TGTGCCAGCATTGGGGCGAACACTGAAGCTTTCTTT
TRBJ2-5,TRBV11-3,.,.,CASSLGVRAFGETQYF,TGTGCCAGCAGCTTAGGTGTCAGGGCGTTCGGGGAGACCCAGTACTTC
TRBJ2-1,TRBV4-1,.,TRBD2,CASSLQAGTSDYNEQFF,TGCGCCAGCAGCCTCCAAGCCGGGACTAGCGATTACAATGAGCAGTTCTTC
TRBJ1-1,TRBV7-6,.,.,CASSLSMHEGTEAFF,TGTGCCAGCAGCTTATCGATGCATGAGGGCACTGAAGCTTTCTTT
TRBJ2-1,TRBV19,few,.,CASSIGGEQFF,TGTGCCAGTAGTATAGGTGGGGAGCAGTTCTTC
TRBJ2-7,TRBV7-8,.,.,CASSRPPGEQYF,TGTGCCAGCAGCCGACCTCCGGGGGAGCAGTACTTC
TRBJ2-1,TRBV25-1,.,TRBD2,CASRGGLAGVNEQFF,TGTGCCAGCAGGGGGGGACTAGCGGGAGTAAATGAGCAGTTCTTC